The rows below give T cell receptor beta chains drawn from one sample of a study of T cells expressing NK-cell markers. TCRdb reprocessed the 5' RACE reads and stores each CDR3 protein as one record, lacking DNA. Reported are 350,000 to 400,000 distinct CDR3 sequences; the ten largest clones contain around 10%. Sequencing was performed on blood T cells: a sorted CD56 or NKG2C T cell subset, CD4+ or CD8+ T cells, or bulk PBMC T cells (not recorded which). All receptors come from a woman aged 50 to 60 in good health. Each CDR3 is given with its conserved first and last residue. Fields, in order: V gene, J gene, CDR3 protein.

v_gene: TRBV6-5
j_gene: TRBJ2-5
CDR3aa: CASSYDRGETQYF

v_gene: TRBV7-2
j_gene: TRBJ1-2
CDR3aa: CASSQRQDYGYTF

v_gene: TRBV29-1
j_gene: TRBJ2-5
CDR3aa: CSVEVGSGGGTQYF

v_gene: TRBV20-1
j_gene: TRBJ2-3
CDR3aa: CSASSGSYTDTQYF

v_gene: TRBV19
j_gene: TRBJ1-4
CDR3aa: CASSKGLDRGLSEKLFF

v_gene: TRBV2
j_gene: TRBJ1-2
CDR3aa: CASSGDSDTNYGYTF

v_gene: TRBV6-5
j_gene: TRBJ1-2
CDR3aa: CASIRAGDGYGYTF

v_gene: TRBV30
j_gene: TRBJ2-1
CDR3aa: CAWSPTSGRVREQFF

v_gene: TRBV7-9
j_gene: TRBJ2-2
CDR3aa: CASSPMTGGMIGELFF

v_gene: TRBV18
j_gene: TRBJ2-1
CDR3aa: CASSPPGMGNEQFF

v_gene: TRBV2
j_gene: TRBJ2-1
CDR3aa: CASSERQASKFF

v_gene: TRBV29-1
j_gene: TRBJ2-5
CDR3aa: CSVEDLWDKDQETQYF

v_gene: TRBV5-1
j_gene: TRBJ2-7
CDR3aa: CASHSGRPPSEQYF

v_gene: TRBV10-3
j_gene: TRBJ2-7
CDR3aa: CAIMELVGEQYF

v_gene: TRBV3-1
j_gene: TRBJ2-1
CDR3aa: CASSRGLHNEQFF

v_gene: TRBV5-1
j_gene: TRBJ2-3
CDR3aa: CASSFGGRALSSTDTQYF

v_gene: TRBV7-2
j_gene: TRBJ2-1
CDR3aa: CASSLDHTYNEQFF

v_gene: TRBV7-2
j_gene: TRBJ2-5
CDR3aa: CASSLALAGGNQETQYF

v_gene: TRBV29-1
j_gene: TRBJ2-5
CDR3aa: CSVAGGLAGGTQYF

v_gene: TRBV7-6
j_gene: TRBJ1-1
CDR3aa: CASSLVLGLNTEAFF

v_gene: TRBV29-1
j_gene: TRBJ2-1
CDR3aa: CSVEQRESAYNEQFF

v_gene: TRBV27
j_gene: TRBJ2-5
CDR3aa: CASTPGTSEETQYF

v_gene: TRBV20-1
j_gene: TRBJ2-3
CDR3aa: CSADQPGRDTDTQYF

v_gene: TRBV7-9
j_gene: TRBJ2-1
CDR3aa: CASSLAAGEYNEQFF

v_gene: TRBV20-1
j_gene: TRBJ2-1
CDR3aa: CSAPQAGLNEQFF

v_gene: TRBV5-1
j_gene: TRBJ1-1
CDR3aa: CASSKTRGTENMNTEAFF

v_gene: TRBV5-1
j_gene: TRBJ2-2
CDR3aa: CASRTEGANGELFF

v_gene: TRBV3-1
j_gene: TRBJ2-3
CDR3aa: CASSRGTGGRGTDTQYF

v_gene: TRBV6-5
j_gene: TRBJ2-1
CDR3aa: CASSFRTSGNNNEQFF

v_gene: TRBV11-2
j_gene: TRBJ2-1
CDR3aa: CASSLLSGFLEQFF

v_gene: TRBV20-1
j_gene: TRBJ2-6
CDR3aa: CSARDRVQSGANVLTF

v_gene: TRBV20-1
j_gene: TRBJ2-3
CDR3aa: CSAREGGAGGGADTQYF

v_gene: TRBV5-1
j_gene: TRBJ1-2
CDR3aa: CASSRGAGGGIYGYTF

v_gene: TRBV6-2/TRBV6-3
j_gene: TRBJ1-1
CDR3aa: CASSYFDTEAFF

v_gene: TRBV4-1
j_gene: TRBJ2-5
CDR3aa: CASSQDKDRAGETQYF

v_gene: TRBV5-6
j_gene: TRBJ1-2
CDR3aa: CASSGTRAFNYGYTF

v_gene: TRBV14
j_gene: TRBJ2-7
CDR3aa: CASSQDPGTGLSYEQYF

v_gene: TRBV4-2
j_gene: TRBJ2-3
CDR3aa: CASSQYMGSGSGDTQYF

v_gene: TRBV27
j_gene: TRBJ2-7
CDR3aa: CASSLGNRGSYEQYF